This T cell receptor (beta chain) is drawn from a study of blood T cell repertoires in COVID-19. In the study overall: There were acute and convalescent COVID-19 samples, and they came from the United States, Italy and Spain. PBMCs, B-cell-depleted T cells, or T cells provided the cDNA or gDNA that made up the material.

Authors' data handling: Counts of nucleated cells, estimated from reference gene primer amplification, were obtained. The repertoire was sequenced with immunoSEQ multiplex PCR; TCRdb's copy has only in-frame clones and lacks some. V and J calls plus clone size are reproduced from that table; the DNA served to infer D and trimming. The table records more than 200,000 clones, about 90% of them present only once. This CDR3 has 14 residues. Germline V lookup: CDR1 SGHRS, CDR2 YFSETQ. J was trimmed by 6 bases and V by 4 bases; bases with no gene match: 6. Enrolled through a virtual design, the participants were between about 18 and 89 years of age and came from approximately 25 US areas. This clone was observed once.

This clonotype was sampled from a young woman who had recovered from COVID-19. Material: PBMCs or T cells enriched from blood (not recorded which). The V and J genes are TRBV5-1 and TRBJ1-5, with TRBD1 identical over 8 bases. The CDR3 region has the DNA TGCGCCAGCAGCACAGGACAGGGAAGTCAGCCCCAGCATTTT. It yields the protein CASSTGQGSQPQHF.